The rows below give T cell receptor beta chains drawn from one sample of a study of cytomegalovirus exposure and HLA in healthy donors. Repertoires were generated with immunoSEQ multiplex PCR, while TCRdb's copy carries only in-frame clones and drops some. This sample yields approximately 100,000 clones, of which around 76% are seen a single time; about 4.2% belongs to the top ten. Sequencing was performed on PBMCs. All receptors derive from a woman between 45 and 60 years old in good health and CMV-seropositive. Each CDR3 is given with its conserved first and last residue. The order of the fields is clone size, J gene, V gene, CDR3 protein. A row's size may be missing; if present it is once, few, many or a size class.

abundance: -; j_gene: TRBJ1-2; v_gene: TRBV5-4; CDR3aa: CASSLGQGNYGYTF
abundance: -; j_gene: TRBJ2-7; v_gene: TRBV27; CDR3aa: CASSRGTSGNYGQYF
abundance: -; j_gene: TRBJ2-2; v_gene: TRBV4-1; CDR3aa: CASSQAGSAGELFF
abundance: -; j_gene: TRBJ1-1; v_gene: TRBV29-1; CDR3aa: CSGGQAVTEAFF
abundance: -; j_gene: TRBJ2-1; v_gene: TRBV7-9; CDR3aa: CASSSGSTYNEQFF
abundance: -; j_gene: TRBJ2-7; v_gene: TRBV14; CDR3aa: CASSGGGFSYEQYF
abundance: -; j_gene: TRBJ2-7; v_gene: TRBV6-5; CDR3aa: CASRDRATYEQYF
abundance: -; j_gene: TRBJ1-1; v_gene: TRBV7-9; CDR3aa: CASSSDITEAFF
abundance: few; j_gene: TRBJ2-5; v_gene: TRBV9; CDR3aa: CASSVDSGGRETQYF
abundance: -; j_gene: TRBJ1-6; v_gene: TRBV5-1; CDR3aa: CASSLESGIPYNSPLHF
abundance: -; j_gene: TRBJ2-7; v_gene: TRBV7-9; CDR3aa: CSSSFKEGPYEQYF
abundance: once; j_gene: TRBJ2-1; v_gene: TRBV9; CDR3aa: CASSSPRSSYNEQFF
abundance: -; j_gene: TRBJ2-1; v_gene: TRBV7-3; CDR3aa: CASSLGAAGATYNEQFF
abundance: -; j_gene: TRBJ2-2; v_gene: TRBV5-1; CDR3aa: CASSLRAARRTGELFF
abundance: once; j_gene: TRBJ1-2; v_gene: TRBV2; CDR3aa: CASSDIAGKNGYTF
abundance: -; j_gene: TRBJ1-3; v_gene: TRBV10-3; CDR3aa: CAISEMAGRNTIYF
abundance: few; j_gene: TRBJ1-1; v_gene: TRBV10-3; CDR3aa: CAIRDRVTEAFF
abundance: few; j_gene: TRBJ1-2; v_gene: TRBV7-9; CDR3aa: CASSRDKDGYTF
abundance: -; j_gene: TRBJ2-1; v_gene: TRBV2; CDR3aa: CASILAGPNEQFF
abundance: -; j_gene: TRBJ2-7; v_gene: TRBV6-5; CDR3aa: CASSSGTGSSYEQYF
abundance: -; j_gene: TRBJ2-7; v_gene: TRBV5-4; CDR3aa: CASSLEQAIYEQYF
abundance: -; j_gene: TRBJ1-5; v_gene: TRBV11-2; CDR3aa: CASSLGQGINQPQHF
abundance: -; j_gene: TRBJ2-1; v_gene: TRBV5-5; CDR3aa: CASSPHTSGGIEQFF
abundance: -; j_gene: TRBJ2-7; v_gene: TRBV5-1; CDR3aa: CASSLAGRGVQYF
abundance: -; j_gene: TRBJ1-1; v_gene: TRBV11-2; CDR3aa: CASSIGQGKAFF
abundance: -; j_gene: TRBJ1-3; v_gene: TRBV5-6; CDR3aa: CASSLEGYVGDTIYF
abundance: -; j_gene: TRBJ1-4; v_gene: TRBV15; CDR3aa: CATSRGADRGLFF
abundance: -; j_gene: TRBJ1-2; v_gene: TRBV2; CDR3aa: CASSESHGGSYGYTF
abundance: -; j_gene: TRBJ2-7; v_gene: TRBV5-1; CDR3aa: CASSFQAGGYEQYF
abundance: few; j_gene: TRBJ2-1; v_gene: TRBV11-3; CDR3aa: CASSLAGTTIYNEQFF
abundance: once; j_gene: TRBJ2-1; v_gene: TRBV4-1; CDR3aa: CASSQDQRRLGLTYNEQFF
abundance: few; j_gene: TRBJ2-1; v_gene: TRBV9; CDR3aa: CASSKGLAGYNEQFF
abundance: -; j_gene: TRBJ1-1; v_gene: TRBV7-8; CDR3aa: CASSLGTGATEAFF
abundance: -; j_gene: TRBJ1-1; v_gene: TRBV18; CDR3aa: CATLRGGDTEAFF
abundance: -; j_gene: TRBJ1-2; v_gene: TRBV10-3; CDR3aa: CAITEESRYGYTF
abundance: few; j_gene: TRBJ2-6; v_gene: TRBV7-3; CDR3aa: CASSLGGASGANVLTF
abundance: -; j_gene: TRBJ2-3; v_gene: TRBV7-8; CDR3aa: CASSPSEREADTQYF
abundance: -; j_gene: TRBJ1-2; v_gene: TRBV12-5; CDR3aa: CASGLVEISNYGYTF
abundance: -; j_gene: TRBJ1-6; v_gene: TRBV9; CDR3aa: CASSVGQGGSPLHF
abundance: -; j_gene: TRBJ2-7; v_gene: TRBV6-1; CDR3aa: CASSSQRDPHMEQYF
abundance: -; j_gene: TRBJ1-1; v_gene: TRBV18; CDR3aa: CASTGVLSDTEAFF
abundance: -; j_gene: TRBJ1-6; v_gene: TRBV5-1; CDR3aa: CASSLGQGLSPLHF
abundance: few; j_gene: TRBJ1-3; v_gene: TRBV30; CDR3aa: CAGLEGLSGNTIYF
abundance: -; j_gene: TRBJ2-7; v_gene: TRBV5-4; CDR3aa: CASSGGTDYEQYF
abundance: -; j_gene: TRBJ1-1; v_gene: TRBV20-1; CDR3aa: CAGQGGTEAFF
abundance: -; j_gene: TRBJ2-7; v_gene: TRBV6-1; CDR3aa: CATSDASYEQYF
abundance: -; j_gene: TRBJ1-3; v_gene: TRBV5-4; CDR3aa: CASSLGRGFSGNTIYF
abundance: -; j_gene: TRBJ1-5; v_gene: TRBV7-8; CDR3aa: CASSLASGQGPGGGQPQHF
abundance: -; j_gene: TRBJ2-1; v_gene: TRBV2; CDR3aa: CASSAIAVSSYNEQFF
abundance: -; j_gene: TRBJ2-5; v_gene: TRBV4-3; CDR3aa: CASSSKGSASGILLQETQHF
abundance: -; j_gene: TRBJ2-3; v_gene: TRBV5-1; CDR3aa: CASSLAGYTDTQYF